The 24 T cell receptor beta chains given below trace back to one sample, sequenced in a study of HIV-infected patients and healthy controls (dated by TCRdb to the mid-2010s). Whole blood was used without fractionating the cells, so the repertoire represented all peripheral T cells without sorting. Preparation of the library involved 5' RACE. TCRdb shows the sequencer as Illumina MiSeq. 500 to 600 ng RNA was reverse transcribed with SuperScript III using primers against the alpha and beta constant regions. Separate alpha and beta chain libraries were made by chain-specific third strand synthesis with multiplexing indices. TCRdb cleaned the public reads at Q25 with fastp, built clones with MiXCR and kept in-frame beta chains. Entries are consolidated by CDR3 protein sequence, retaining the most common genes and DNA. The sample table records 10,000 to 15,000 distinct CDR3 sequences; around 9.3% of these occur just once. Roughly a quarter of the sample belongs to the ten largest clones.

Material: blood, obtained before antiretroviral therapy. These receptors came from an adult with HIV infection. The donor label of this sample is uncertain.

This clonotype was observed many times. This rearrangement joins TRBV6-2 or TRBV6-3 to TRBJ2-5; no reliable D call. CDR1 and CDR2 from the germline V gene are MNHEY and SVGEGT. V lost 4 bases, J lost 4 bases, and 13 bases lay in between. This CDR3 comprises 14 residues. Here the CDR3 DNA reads TGTGCCAGCAGTTTTTCCTACGGCCCAGAGACCCAGTACTTC. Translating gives CASSFSYGPETQYF.

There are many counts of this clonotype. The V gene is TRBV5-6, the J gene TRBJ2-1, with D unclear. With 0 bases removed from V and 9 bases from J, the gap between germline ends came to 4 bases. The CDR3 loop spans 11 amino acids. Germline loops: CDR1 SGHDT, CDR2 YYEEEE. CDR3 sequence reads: CASSLAGEQFF. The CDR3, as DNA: TGTGCCAGCAGCTTGGCCGGTGAGCAGTTCTTC.

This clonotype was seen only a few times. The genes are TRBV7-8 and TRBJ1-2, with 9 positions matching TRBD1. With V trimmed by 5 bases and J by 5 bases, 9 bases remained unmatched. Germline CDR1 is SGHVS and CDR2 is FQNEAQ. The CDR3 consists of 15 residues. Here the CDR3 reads CASSVGTGTGYGYTF. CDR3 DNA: TGTGCCAGCAGCGTAGGGACAGGGACGGGGTATGGCTACACCTTC.

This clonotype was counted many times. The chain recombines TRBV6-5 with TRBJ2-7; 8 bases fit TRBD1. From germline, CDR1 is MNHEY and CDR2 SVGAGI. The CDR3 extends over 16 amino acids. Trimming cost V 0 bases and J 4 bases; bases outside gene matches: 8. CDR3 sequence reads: CASSYSTGQGAYEQYF. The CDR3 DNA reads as TGTGCCAGCAGTTACTCGACCGGTCAGGGGGCGTACGAGCAGTACTTC.

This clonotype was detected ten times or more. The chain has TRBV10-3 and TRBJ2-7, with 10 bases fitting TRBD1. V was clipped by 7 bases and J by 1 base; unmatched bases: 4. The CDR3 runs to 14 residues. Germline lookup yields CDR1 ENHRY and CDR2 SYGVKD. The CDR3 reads CAIKGTGVSYEQYF. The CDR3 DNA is TGTGCCATCAAAGGGACAGGGGTTTCCTACGAGCAGTACTTC.

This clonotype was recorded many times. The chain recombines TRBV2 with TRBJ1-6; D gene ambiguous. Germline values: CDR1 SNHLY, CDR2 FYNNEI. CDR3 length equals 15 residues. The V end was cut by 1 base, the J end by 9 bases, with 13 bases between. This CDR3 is CASSEDSPGSSPLHF. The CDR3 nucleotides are TGTGCCAGCAGTGAAGATAGCCCTGGTAGTTCACCCCTCCACTTT.

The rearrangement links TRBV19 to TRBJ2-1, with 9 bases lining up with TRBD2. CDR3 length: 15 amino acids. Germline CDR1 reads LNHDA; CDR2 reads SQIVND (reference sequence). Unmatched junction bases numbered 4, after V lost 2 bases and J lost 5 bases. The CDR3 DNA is TGTGCCAGTAGTATAACCGGGACTAGCCACAATGAGCAGTTCTTC. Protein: CASSITGTSHNEQFF.

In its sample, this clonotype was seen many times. The CDR3 DNA follows: TGTGCCACCAGCCAGAGGGCCCCAGATACGCAGTATTTT. Its translation is CATSQRAPDTQYF. This chain joins TRBV24-1 and TRBJ2-3; a weak D match, TRBD2 (5 bases). Per germline, CDR1 KGHDR and CDR2 SFDVKD. The CDR3 contains 13 residues. V was cut by 7 bases and J by 4 bases, with 11 bases left in between.

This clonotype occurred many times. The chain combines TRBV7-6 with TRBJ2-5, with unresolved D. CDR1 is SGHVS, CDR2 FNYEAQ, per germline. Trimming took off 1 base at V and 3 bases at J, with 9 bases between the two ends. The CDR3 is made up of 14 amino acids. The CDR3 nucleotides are TGTGCCAGCAGCTTAGGACCAGTAAAAGAGACCCAGTACTTC. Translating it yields CASSLGPVKETQYF. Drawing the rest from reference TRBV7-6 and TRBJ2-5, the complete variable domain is GAGVSQSPRYKVTKRGQDVALRCDPISGHVSLYWYRQALGQGPEFLTYFNYEAQQDKSGLPNDRFSAERPEGSISTLTIQRTEQRDSAMYRCASSLGPVKETQYFGPGTRLLVL.

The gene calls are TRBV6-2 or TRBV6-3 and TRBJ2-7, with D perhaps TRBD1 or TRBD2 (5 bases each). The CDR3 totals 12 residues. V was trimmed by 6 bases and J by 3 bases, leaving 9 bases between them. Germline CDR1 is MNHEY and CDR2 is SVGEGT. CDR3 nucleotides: TGTGCCAGCAGCCGGGACGGCTACGAGCAGTACTTC. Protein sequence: CASSRDGYEQYF.

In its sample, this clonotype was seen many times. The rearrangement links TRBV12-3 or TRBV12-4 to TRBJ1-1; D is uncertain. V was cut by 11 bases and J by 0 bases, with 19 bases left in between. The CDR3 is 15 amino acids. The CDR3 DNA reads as TGTGCCTCAGCGCCCGGGGAGAACTTGAACACTGAAGCTTTCTTT. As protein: CASAPGENLNTEAFF.

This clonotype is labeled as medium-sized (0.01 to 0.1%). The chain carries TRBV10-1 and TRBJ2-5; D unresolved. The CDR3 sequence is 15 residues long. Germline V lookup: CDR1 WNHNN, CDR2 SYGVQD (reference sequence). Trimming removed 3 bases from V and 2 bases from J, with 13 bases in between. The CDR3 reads CASSDELGRQETQYF. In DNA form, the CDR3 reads TGCGCCAGCAGTGACGAGCTCGGGCGGCAAGAGACCCAGTACTTC.

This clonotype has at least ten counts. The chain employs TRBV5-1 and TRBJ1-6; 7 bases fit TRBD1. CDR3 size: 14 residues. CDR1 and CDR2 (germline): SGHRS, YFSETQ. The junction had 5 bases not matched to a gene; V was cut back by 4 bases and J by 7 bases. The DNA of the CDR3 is TGCGCCAGCAGCGTGGGACAGAACAATTCACCCCTCCACTTT. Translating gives CASSVGQNNSPLHF.

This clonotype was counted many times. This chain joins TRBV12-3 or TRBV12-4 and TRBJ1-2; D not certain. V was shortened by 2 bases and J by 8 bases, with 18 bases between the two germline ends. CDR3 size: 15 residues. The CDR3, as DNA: TGTGCCAGCAGTTTAAGAGGAATCAAATTGGGGGGCTACACCTTC. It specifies CASSLRGIKLGGYTF.

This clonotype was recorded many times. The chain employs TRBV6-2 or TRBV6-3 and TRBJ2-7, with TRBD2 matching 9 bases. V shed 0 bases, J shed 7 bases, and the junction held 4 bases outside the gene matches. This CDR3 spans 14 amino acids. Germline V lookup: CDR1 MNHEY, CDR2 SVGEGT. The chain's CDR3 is CASSYSASGVEQYF. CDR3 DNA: TGTGCCAGCAGTTACTCGGCTAGCGGGGTGGAGCAGTACTTC.

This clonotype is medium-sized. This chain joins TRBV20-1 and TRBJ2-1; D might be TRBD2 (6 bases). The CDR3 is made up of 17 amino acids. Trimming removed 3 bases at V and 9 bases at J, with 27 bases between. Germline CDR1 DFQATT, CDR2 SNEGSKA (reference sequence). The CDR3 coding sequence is TGCAGTGCTAGGGATGCCCTGGGGATAGCGGTAGTTAGTGAGCAGTTCTTC. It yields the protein CSARDALGIAVVSEQFF.

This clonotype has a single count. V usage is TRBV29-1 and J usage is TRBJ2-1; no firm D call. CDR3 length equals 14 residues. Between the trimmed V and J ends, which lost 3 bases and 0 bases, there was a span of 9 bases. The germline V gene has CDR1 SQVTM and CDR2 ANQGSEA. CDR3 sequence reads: CSVDRRSSYNEQFF. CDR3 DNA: TGCAGCGTTGATCGGCGCTCCTCCTACAATGAGCAGTTCTTC.

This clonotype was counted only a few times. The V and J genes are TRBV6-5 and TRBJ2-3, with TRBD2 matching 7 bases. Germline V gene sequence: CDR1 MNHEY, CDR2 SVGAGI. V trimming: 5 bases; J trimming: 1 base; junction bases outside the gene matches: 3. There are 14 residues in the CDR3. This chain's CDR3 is CASSPRGGTDTQYF. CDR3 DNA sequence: TGTGCCAGCAGTCCTCGGGGGGGCACAGATACGCAGTATTTT.

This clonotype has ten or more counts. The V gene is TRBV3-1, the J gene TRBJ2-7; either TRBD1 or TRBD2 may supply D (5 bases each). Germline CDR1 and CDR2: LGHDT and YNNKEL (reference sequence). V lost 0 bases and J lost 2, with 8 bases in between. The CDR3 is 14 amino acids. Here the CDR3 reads CASSQDPGPYEQYF. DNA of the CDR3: TGTGCCAGCAGCCAAGACCCGGGACCCTACGAGCAGTACTTC.

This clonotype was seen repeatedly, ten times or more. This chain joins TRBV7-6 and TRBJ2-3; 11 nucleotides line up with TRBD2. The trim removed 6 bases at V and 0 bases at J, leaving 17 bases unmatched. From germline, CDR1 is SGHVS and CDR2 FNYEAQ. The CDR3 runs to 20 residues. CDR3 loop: CASRRRPVIAGGTSTDTQYF. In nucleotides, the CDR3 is TGTGCCAGCAGGAGAAGACCGGTCATAGCGGGGGGGACTAGCACAGATACGCAGTATTTT.

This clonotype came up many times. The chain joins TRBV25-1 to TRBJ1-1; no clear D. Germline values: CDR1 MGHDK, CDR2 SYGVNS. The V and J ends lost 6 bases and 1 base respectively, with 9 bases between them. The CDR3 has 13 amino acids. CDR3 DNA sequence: TGTGCCAGCAGCCACAGCGGGAACACTGAAGCTTTCTTT. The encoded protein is CASSHSGNTEAFF. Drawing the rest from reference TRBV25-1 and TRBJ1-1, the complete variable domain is EADIYQTPRYLVIGTGKKITLECSQTMGHDKMYWYQQDPGMELHLIHYSYGVNSTEKGDLSSESTVSRIRTEHFPLTLESARPSHTSQYLCASSHSGNTEAFFGQGTRLTVV.

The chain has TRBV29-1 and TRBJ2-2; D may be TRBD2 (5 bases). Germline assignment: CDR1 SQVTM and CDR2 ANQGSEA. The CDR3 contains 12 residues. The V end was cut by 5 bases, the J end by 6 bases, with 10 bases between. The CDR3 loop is CSVTLSAGELFF. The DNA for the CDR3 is TGCAGCGTTACCCTTAGCGCCGGGGAGCTGTTTTTT.

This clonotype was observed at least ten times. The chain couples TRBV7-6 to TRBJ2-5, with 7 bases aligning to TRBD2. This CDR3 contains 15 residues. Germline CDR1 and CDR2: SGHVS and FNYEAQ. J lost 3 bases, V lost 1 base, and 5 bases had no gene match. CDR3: CASSLGLAEKETQYF. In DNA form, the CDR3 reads TGTGCCAGCAGCTTAGGGCTAGCGGAGAAAGAGACCCAGTACTTC.

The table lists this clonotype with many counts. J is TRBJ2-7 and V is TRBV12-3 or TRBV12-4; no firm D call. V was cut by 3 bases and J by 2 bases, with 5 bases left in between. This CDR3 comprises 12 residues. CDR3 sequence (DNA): TGTGCCAGCAGTTTTGGGCCCTACGAGCAGTACTTC. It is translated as CASSFGPYEQYF.